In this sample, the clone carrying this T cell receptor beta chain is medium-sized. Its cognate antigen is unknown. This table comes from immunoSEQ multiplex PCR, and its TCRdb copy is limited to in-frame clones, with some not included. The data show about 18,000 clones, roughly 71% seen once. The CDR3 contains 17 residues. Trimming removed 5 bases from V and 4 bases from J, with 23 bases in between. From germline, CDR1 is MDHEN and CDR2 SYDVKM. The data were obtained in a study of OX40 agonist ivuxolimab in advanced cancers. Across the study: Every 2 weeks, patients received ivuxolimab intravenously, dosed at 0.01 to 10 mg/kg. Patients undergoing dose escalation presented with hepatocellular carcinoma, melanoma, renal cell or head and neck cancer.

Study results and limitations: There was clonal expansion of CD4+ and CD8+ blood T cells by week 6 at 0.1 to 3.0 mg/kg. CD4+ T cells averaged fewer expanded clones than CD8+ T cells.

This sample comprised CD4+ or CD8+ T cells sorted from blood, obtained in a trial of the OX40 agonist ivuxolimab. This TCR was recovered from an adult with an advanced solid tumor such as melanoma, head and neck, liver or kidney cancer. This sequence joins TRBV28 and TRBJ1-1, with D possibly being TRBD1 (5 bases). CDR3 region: CASSPITASSGGTEAFF. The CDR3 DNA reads TGTGCCAGCAGTCCGATCACAGCTTCCAGTGGGGGCACTGAAGCTTTCTTT.